The entry below gives a single T cell receptor (beta chain) sequence along with its context. Its antigen is unknown. These data are taken from a study of shared clonotypes between healthy human individuals. Deletions cut 6 bases from V and 1 base from J, with 13 bases between. The V gene's germline CDR1 is MNHEY and CDR2 SVGAGI. This CDR3 spans 14 amino acids. Study observations and caveats: The study found lower generation probabilities in non-shared clonotypes than in those shared by all four donors. Blood was the sole source, and tissue repertoires probably differ. Larger estimated richness was generally recorded for naive subsets relative to memory subsets.

Profiled with immunoSEQ multiplex PCR; TCRdb holds only in-frame clones, not every one. The repertoire consists of over 850,000 clones, with around 78% occurring once and the leading ten covering 0.61%. The sequencing sample was made of memory CD4+ T cells from PBMCs. Regarding subset: CD45RA-negative fraction. V and J are TRBV6-5 and TRBJ2-7; weak D call: TRBD1 (7 bases). The sequence derives from a man between 18 and 29 years old in good health. Some clones in this sample may be carry-over from other donors' samples. The CDR3 protein is CASSRSGGSYEQYF. DNA of the CDR3: TGTGCCAGCAGCCGATCAGGGGGGTCCTACGAGCAGTACTTC.